This TCR beta chain was identified in a study of human T cells and chemical hapten exposure. Study overall: Cases of alopecia areata, totalis or universalis occurred in a predominantly female patient group. Study-level results: Significantly more large CDR3 similarity clusters were formed by expanded TCRs than by controls.

Time point specified: patch test 1, 2 weeks after DPC sensitization. The treatment: therapeutic diphenylcyclopropenone sensitization with weekly scalp DPC. Unique molecular identifiers were attached to individual cDNA molecules within the library. Each CDR3 protein gets one entry after TCRdb re-called the RACE reads with MiXCR. In the table there are 300,000 to 400,000 distinct CDR3 sequences, approximately 6.3% of which are singletons. This clonotype was counted ten times or more. Its target is not known. The CDR3 is made up of 14 amino acids. Germline V lookup: CDR1 MDHEN, CDR2 SYDVKM. The V and J ends lost 4 bases and 6 bases, in that order; junction bases with no gene match: 7.

The chain combines TRBV28 with TRBJ1-2, with TRBD1 identical over 8 bases. Sequencing used whole blood, obtained in connection with sensitization to the hapten diphenylcyclopropenone (DPC). The source of this sequence is a woman under 30 with alopecia areata. Some clones in this sample may be carry-over from other donors' samples. CDR3 bases: TGTGCCAGCAGTTCGACAGGGGAGGTGAATGGCTACACCTTC. Translated: CASSSTGEVNGYTF.